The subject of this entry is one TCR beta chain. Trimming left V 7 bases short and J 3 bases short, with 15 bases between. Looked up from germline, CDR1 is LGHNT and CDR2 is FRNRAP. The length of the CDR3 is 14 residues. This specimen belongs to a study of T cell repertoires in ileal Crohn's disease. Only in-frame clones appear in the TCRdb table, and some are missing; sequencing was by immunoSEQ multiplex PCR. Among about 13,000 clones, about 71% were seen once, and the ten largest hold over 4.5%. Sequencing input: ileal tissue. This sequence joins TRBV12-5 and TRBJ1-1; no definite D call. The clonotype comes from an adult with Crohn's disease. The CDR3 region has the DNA TGTGCTAGTGTTCCGGGAGGACCCTACACTGAAGCTTTCTTT. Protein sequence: CASVPGGPYTEAFF. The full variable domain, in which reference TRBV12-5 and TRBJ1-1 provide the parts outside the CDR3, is DARVTQTPRHKVTEMGQEVTMRCQPILGHNTVFWYRQTMMQGLELLAYFRNRAPLDDSGMPKDRFSAEMPDATLATLKIQPSEPRDSAVYFCASVPGGPYTEAFFGQGTRLTVV.